The clone carrying this TCR beta chain was observed a handful of times. Antigen: not known. This record belongs to a study of regulatory T cells in long-lasting Graves disease. Study-wide background: Recently diagnosed Graves' patients had received antithyroid drugs for under 3 months.

There are 20 residues in the CDR3. Germline V gene lookup returns CDR1 PRHDT and CDR2 FYEKMQ (reference sequence). The V and J ends lost 4 bases and 5 bases respectively, with 32 bases between them. Study-wide results and caveats: Rather than thyroid tissue, only peripheral blood underwent study.

Time point here: newly diagnosed GD, antithyroid drugs for less than 3 months. The authors made the TCR library using RNA they extracted from PBMCs. According to the study, TCR beta libraries were built with iRepertoire HTBI primers and CDR3-region Arm-PCR. TCRdb itself ran the multiplex PCR reads through MiXCR, one entry per CDR3 protein. Of a few hundred thousand distinct CDR3 sequences in the sample, 15% were seen once. The same sample was also studied in work on T cells in Graves' hyperthyroidism and ophthalmopathy. As reported in that work: Thyroid ultrasound, orbital computed tomography, clinical symptoms, and serum thyroxine and TRAb underpinned diagnoses. In the blood, most expanded thyroid clonotypes above 0.001 appeared as well.

Sequencing used peripheral blood mononuclear cells (PBMCs), obtained at new diagnosis, from a patient treated with antithyroid drugs. The source of this sequence is a woman in her thirties or forties with Graves disease. This chain connects TRBV13 to TRBJ1-1, with unresolved D. CDR3: CASSSNPTPLSGNPKTEAFF. CDR3 in DNA: TGTGCCAGCAGCTCCAACCCCACACCCCTTAGCGGCAACCCCAAGACTGAAGCTTTCTTT.